Shown below are 21 T cell receptor beta chains from a single sample sequenced in a study of OX40 agonist ivuxolimab in advanced cancers. Assay used: immunoSEQ multiplex PCR; TCRdb lists only in-frame clones, some missing. The table has some 86,000 clones, 94% seen once; the top ten hold 9.5% to 10%. The sequenced sample was CD4+ or CD8+ T cells sorted from blood, obtained in a trial of the OX40 agonist ivuxolimab. Every receptor here comes from an adult with an advanced solid tumor such as melanoma, head and neck, liver or kidney cancer.

V and J are TRBV7-9 and TRBJ2-7; TRBD1 aligns across 8 bases. The V segment lost 5 bases and the J segment 3 bases; nucleotides outside the gene matches: 9. Germline V gives CDR1 SEHNR, CDR2 FQNEAQ (reference sequence). This CDR3 comprises 15 residues. The chain's CDR3 is CASSLLGQGVYEQYF. The CDR3 bases are TGTGCCAGCAGCCTACTAGGACAGGGAGTCTACGAGCAGTACTTC.

This chain uses TRBV4-1 with TRBJ2-5, with 10 bases fitting TRBD1. Per the germline V gene, CDR1 is MGHRA and CDR2 is YSYEKL. With V trimmed by 2 bases and J by 4 bases, 7 bases remained unmatched. This CDR3 is built from 16 residues. This CDR3 is CASSQTRQGAGETQYF. The CDR3 DNA reads TGCGCCAGCAGCCAAACCCGACAGGGGGCGGGAGAGACCCAGTACTTC.

The chain carries TRBV9 and TRBJ1-4, with a possible D match to TRBD1 (5 bases). The CDR3 covers 14 residues. V was cut by 0 bases and J by 12 bases, with 15 bases left in between. Per the germline V gene, CDR1 is SGDLS and CDR2 is YYNGEE. The CDR3 DNA follows: TGTGCCAGCAGCGTAGTTACAGGCCCGGGGGAACTGTTTTTT. The encoded protein is CASSVVTGPGELFF.

A single count supports this clone. The chain carries TRBV19 and TRBJ2-1; the match to TRBD1 covers 9 bases. V was clipped by 5 bases and J by 3 bases; unmatched bases: 5. The CDR3 has 15 residues. Germline V gene lookup returns CDR1 LNHDA and CDR2 SQIVND (reference sequence). The CDR3 sequence: CASSVGQGRYNEQFF. The CDR3 DNA sequence: TGTGCCAGTAGTGTGGGACAGGGACGCTACAATGAGCAGTTCTTC.

V usage is TRBV28 and J usage is TRBJ2-1; possibly TRBD1 or TRBD2 for D (5 bases each). CDR3 length: 15 amino acids. Per germline, CDR1 MDHEN and CDR2 SYDVKM. The V end lost 8 bases, the J end lost 3 bases, and 17 bases lay between the germline ends. CDR3 nucleotides: TGTGCCAGCGGGGCCTTAGAGGGAATCTACAATGAGCAGTTCTTC. Translating gives CASGALEGIYNEQFF.

The chain uses TRBV4-2 and TRBJ2-1; D remains unclear. The V gene lost 6 bases and the J gene lost 4 bases, with 10 bases spanning the gap. The CDR3 length is 13 residues. The germline V gene encodes CDR1 LGHNA and CDR2 YNFKEQ. The CDR3 is CASRSGVYNEQFF. In DNA, the CDR3 is TGTGCCAGCAGATCCGGAGTATACAATGAGCAGTTCTTC.

The chain joins TRBV19 to TRBJ1-5, with D maybe TRBD1 (6 bases). CDR1 and CDR2 (germline): LNHDA, SQIVND (reference sequence). V lost 5 bases and J lost 9, with 14 bases in between. The length of the CDR3 is 13 residues. CDR3 in amino acids: CASSPVWGAPQHF. CDR3 DNA: TGTGCCAGTAGTCCTGTATGGGGGGCGCCCCAGCATTTT.

The chain recombines TRBV6-5 with TRBJ1-2; unclear D gene. This CDR3 has 16 residues. With 0 bases removed from V and 4 bases from J, the gap between germline ends came to 15 bases. Germline-derived CDR1 and CDR2 are MNHEY and SVGAGI. In DNA form, the CDR3 reads TGTGCCAGCAGTTACTCCCCCCGAGCAAGCCCCTATGGCTACACCTTC. Its protein product is CASSYSPRASPYGYTF.

The chain is built from TRBV7-9 and TRBJ2-5, with 7 bases fitting TRBD2. This CDR3 has 16 residues. Germline assignment: CDR1 SEHNR and CDR2 FQNEAQ (reference sequence). V lost 0 bases, J lost 0 bases, and 4 bases stayed unmatched. This chain's CDR3 is CASSLAGLGYQETQYF. The CDR3 DNA sequence: TGTGCCAGCAGCTTAGCTGGACTAGGGTACCAAGAGACCCAGTACTTC.

This rearrangement joins TRBV28 to TRBJ1-6, with 11 bases identical to TRBD1. The CDR3 is 15 amino acids. Trimming at V came to 4 bases and at J to 8 bases, leaving 4 bases not matched to a gene. CDR1 is MDHEN, CDR2 SYDVKM, per germline. CDR3 residues: CASSWRTGGDSPLHF. DNA for the CDR3: TGTGCCAGCAGTTGGAGGACAGGGGGCGATTCACCCCTCCACTTT.

This rearrangement joins TRBV10-3 to TRBJ1-1; TRBD1 agrees at 7 bases. CDR1 ENHRY and CDR2 SYGVKD come from the germline V gene. There are 14 residues in the CDR3. Trimming cost V 4 bases and J 5 bases; bases outside gene matches: 7. Written as DNA, the CDR3 is TGTGCCATCAGTGGACAGGGACTGACGACTGAAGCTTTCTTT. Its protein product is CAISGQGLTTEAFF.

This rearrangement joins TRBV7-2 to TRBJ2-3; perhaps TRBD2 as D (7 bases). The CDR3 extends over 15 amino acids. Trimming cost V 5 bases and J 4 bases, with 16 bases left between them. CDR1 SGHTA and CDR2 FQGNSA come from the germline V gene. This CDR3 reads CASSRSWGGPDTQYF. CDR3 nucleotides: TGTGCCAGCAGCCGTAGCTGGGGGGGCCCAGATACGCAGTATTTT.

The chain is built from TRBV7-3 and TRBJ2-7; D possibly matches TRBD1 or TRBD2 (5 bases each). The V gene lost 6 bases and the J gene lost 0 bases, with 12 bases spanning the gap. The V gene's germline CDR1 is SGHTA and CDR2 FQGTGA. There are 14 residues in the CDR3. The CDR3: CASRTEGFSYEQYF. DNA of the CDR3: TGTGCCAGCAGGACAGAGGGTTTCTCCTACGAGCAGTACTTC.

V is TRBV19 and J is TRBJ2-7, with 8 bases fitting TRBD2. Germline CDR1 LNHDA, CDR2 SQIVND (reference sequence). CDR3 size: 13 residues. J was trimmed by 5 bases and V by 3 bases; bases with no gene match: 3. The CDR3 loop is CASSIVAGNEQYF. CDR3 nucleotide sequence: TGTGCCAGTAGTATTGTAGCGGGGAACGAGCAGTACTTC.

This clone appeared once. The chain links TRBV28 to TRBJ2-7; TRBD2 matches at 13 bases. The CDR3 has 17 residues. Germline trimming cut 6 bases from V and 1 base from J; bases unmatched to any gene: 9. Germline CDR1 reads MDHEN; CDR2 reads SYDVKM. The CDR3: CASSPGLAGQWSYEQYF. CDR3 sequence (DNA): TGTGCCAGCAGCCCGGGACTAGCGGGACAATGGTCCTACGAGCAGTACTTC.

This chain joins TRBV9 and TRBJ2-2; 11 bases match TRBD1. The CDR3 runs 15 residues. With 3 bases clipped from V and 7 bases from J, the junction kept 5 bases outside the gene matches. Germline V lookup: CDR1 SGDLS, CDR2 YYNGEE. The CDR3 loop reads CASSAGQGANGELFF. Here the CDR3 DNA reads TGTGCCAGCAGCGCCGGACAGGGGGCTAACGGGGAGCTGTTTTTT.

This rearrangement joins TRBV7-6 to TRBJ1-4; a weak D match, TRBD1 (6 bases). From germline, CDR1 is SGHVS and CDR2 FNYEAQ. V was pared by 5 bases and J by 7 bases, with 11 bases between. This CDR3 spans 13 amino acids. CDR3 nucleotides: TGTGCCAGCAGCCACGGGACATTTGAAAAACTGTTTTTT. This translates into CASSHGTFEKLFF.

J is TRBJ2-1 and V is TRBV19, with D possibly TRBD2 on 6 matching bases. This CDR3 has 17 amino acids. V lost 5 bases and J 0 bases, leaving 17 bases between the germline ends. In germline, CDR1 is LNHDA, CDR2 SQIVND (reference sequence). DNA for the CDR3: TGTGCCAGTAGTCCTCATAGCGGAGAGAGCTCCTACAATGAGCAGTTCTTC. Translation gives CASSPHSGESSYNEQFF.

This clone was recorded only once. The V gene is TRBV5-6, the J gene TRBJ2-7, with D perhaps being TRBD1 or TRBD2 (7 bases each). The V gene lost 1 base and the J gene lost 6 bases, with 14 bases spanning the gap. Germline CDR1 SGHDT, CDR2 YYEEEE. The CDR3 is 14 residues long. CDR3 DNA: TGTGCCAGCAGCTTGACACAGGGGAGGGTCGAGCAGTACTTC. Translation gives CASSLTQGRVEQYF.

V usage is TRBV7-9 and J usage is TRBJ2-5, with a tentative D call TRBD2 (5 bases). Germline lookup yields CDR1 SEHNR and CDR2 FQNEAQ (reference sequence). The CDR3 sequence is 14 residues long. Trimming stripped 6 bases from V and 2 bases from J, with 13 bases between. CDR3 residues: CASSPWGEQETQYF. The CDR3 DNA is TGTGCCAGCAGTCCCTGGGGAGAGCAAGAGACCCAGTACTTC.

This chain joins TRBV6-6 and TRBJ2-7, with D unclear. Germline V gene sequence: CDR1 MNHNY, CDR2 SVGAGI (reference sequence). The CDR3 extends over 15 amino acids. V was cut by 6 bases and J by 7 bases, with 22 bases left in between. The CDR3 region has the DNA TGTGCCAGCAGCCGCGCGCATGCGAGTGGGTCGGAGCAGTACTTC. Its translation is CASSRAHASGSEQYF.